The 10 T cell receptor beta chains below were found in one sample sequenced in a study of Graves' ophthalmopathy and Graves' hyperthyroidism. As the template, RNA transcripts were used to amplify TCR beta CDR3 regions. HTBI primers were used in a first-round RT-PCR, which preceded a second-round multiplex PCR. TCRdb ran MiXCR on the multiplex PCR reads and lists one entry per CDR3 protein. In the table there are 300,000 to 400,000 distinct CDR3 sequences, roughly 15% of which are singletons. Sequencing input: peripheral blood. Receptors were obtained from an adult woman with stable Graves' hyperthyroidism.

This clonotype was seen repeatedly, ten times or more. V gene TRBV27 combines with J gene TRBJ1-2, with 11 nucleotides matching TRBD1. There are 16 residues in the CDR3. CDR1 and CDR2 from the germline V gene are MNHEY and SMNVEV (reference sequence). Unmatched junction bases numbered 11, after V lost 5 bases and J lost 6 bases. The chain's CDR3 is CASSPIRDRGLNGYTF. The CDR3 bases are TGTGCCAGCAGTCCAATCCGGGACAGGGGGTTGAATGGCTACACCTTC.

The DNA of the CDR3 is TGTGCCAGCTCAAAGGGTGGATACGAGCAGTACTTC. This sequence encodes CASSKGGYEQYF. This chain joins TRBV18 and TRBJ2-7; no firm D call. Germline assignment: CDR1 KGHSH and CDR2 LQKENI. V lost 5 bases, J lost 4 bases, and 9 bases lay in between. CDR3 length: 12 residues.

This clonotype has at least ten counts. The chain links TRBV2 to TRBJ2-7; no firm D call. This CDR3 contains 13 residues. In germline, CDR1 is SNHLY, CDR2 FYNNEI. V was cut by 6 bases and J by 2 bases, with 11 bases left in between. The CDR3 DNA is TGTGCCAGCAGAGGCAGTCGCGCCTACGAGCAGTACTTC. Protein sequence: CASRGSRAYEQYF.

This clonotype was counted ten times or more. The V and J genes are TRBV11-3 and TRBJ2-5, with a weak D call TRBD1 (6 bases). The V end was cut by 10 bases, the J end by 0 bases, with 18 bases between. Germline assignment: CDR1 SGHNT and CDR2 YENEEA. CDR3 size: 15 residues. CDR3 sequence reads: CATLRRQEYQETQYF. CDR3 coding DNA: TGTGCCACCCTGCGCAGACAGGAGTACCAAGAGACCCAGTACTTC.

This clonotype was observed many times. The chain has TRBV19 and TRBJ2-2; either TRBD1 or TRBD2 may supply D (5 bases each). Germline V gene lookup returns CDR1 LNHDA and CDR2 SQIVND (reference sequence). V lost 7 bases and J 5 bases, leaving 14 bases between the germline ends. This CDR3 has 14 residues. The CDR3 region is CASNGYEGTGELFF. The CDR3 DNA sequence: TGTGCCAGTAATGGGTATGAGGGGACCGGGGAGCTGTTTTTT.

This clonotype has ten or more counts. The chain joins TRBV12-3 or TRBV12-4 to TRBJ2-5, with D perhaps matching TRBD2 (5 bases). Deletions cut 4 bases from V and 5 bases from J, with 17 bases between. CDR3 length: 15 amino acids. The CDR3 here is CASSSVRGVDETQYF. CDR3 DNA: TGTGCCAGCAGTTCTGTTCGGGGAGTAGATGAGACCCAGTACTTC.

This clonotype was seen ten or more times. The chain joins TRBV20-1 to TRBJ1-3; 7 nucleotides agree with TRBD1. Trimming took 4 bases from V and 3 from J; bases not matched to a gene: 9. The CDR3 has 15 amino acids. The germline gives CDR1 DFQATT, CDR2 SNEGSKA (reference sequence). In DNA form, the CDR3 reads TGCAGTGCTAAGGGACAGAGTGGGCTTGGAAACACCATATATTTT. This gives the protein CSAKGQSGLGNTIYF.

This clonotype was counted ten times or more. The CDR3 reads CASVWDRGNQPQHF. In DNA, the CDR3 is TGTGCTAGTGTTTGGGACAGGGGAAATCAGCCCCAGCATTTT. V is TRBV12-5 and J is TRBJ1-5; 10 positions agree with TRBD1. The V and J ends lost 7 bases and 4 bases, in that order; junction bases with no gene match: 4. The CDR3 runs to 14 residues. CDR1 LGHNT and CDR2 FRNRAP come from the germline V gene.

This clonotype came up a few times. The chain has TRBV4-3 and TRBJ1-3, with D tentatively TRBD1 (6 bases). Germline V gives CDR1 LGHNA, CDR2 YSLEER. CDR3 size: 15 residues. Trimming removed 0 bases from V and 7 bases from J, with 13 bases in between. The CDR3 region has the DNA TGCGCCAGCAGCCAAGATTTAACAGGGACTAACACCATATATTTT. This translates into CASSQDLTGTNTIYF.

This clonotype occurred many times. This rearrangement joins TRBV19 to TRBJ1-2, with 7 nucleotides matching TRBD1. The germline CDR1 and CDR2 sequences are LNHDA and SQIVND (reference sequence). CDR3 length equals 13 residues. Trimming cost V 6 bases and J 4 bases; bases outside gene matches: 5. The CDR3 DNA reads as TGTGCCAGTAGGGGACACAGGGGCTATGGCTACACCTTC. The encoded protein is CASRGHRGYGYTF.